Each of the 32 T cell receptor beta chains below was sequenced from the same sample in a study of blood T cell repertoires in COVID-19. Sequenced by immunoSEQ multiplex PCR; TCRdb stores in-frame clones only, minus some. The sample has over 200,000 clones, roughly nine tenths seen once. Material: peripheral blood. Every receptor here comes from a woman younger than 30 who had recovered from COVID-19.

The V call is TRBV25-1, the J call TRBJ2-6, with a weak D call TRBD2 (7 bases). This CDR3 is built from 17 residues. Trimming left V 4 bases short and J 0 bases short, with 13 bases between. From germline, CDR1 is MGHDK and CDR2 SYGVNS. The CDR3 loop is CASSAPRGGSGANVLTF. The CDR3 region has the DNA TGTGCCAGCAGTGCCCCTAGGGGGGGCTCTGGGGCCAACGTCCTGACTTTC.

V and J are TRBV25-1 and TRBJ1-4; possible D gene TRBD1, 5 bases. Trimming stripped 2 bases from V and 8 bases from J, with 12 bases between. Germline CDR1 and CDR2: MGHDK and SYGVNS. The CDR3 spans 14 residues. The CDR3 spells CASSEGGVEEKLFF. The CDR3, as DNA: TGTGCCAGCAGTGAAGGGGGGGTTGAAGAAAAACTGTTTTTT.

CDR3 protein: CASSLLGARYNEQFF. CDR3 bases: TGTGCCAGCAGCCTTTTGGGGGCTCGTTACAATGAGCAGTTCTTC. The rearrangement uses TRBV7-3 and TRBJ2-1; D possibly corresponds to TRBD1 (6 bases). The CDR3 has 15 residues. The germline V and J ends were trimmed by 5 bases and 4 bases, with 15 bases remaining between them. Per the germline V gene, CDR1 is SGHTA and CDR2 is FQGTGA.

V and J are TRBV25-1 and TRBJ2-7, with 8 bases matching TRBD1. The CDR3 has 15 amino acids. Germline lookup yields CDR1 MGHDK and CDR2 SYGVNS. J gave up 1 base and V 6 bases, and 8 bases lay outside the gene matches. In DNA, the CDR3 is TGTGCCAGCAGCCCTCGACAGGGGCTTTCCTACGAGCAGTACTTC. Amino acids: CASSPRQGLSYEQYF.

Written as DNA, the CDR3 is TGCAGCGTTGAAGACTTCGGGACTAGCGGAGCATACGAGCAGTACTTC. This encodes CSVEDFGTSGAYEQYF. The rearrangement links TRBV29-1 to TRBJ2-7, with 11 bases identical to TRBD2. The CDR3 totals 16 residues. V was pared by 0 bases and J by 4 bases, with 8 bases of the junction left unmatched. Looked up from germline, CDR1 is SQVTM and CDR2 is ANQGSEA.

CDR3 sequence (DNA): TGCGCCAGCAGCCATAGGACAGGCATTAATCAGCCCCAGCATTTT. This gives the protein CASSHRTGINQPQHF. This chain links TRBV4-1 with TRBJ1-5; 7 nucleotides match TRBD1. CDR3 length equals 15 residues. Per the germline V gene, CDR1 is MGHRA and CDR2 is YSYEKL. Trimming at V came to 3 bases and at J to 4 bases, leaving 6 bases not matched to a gene.

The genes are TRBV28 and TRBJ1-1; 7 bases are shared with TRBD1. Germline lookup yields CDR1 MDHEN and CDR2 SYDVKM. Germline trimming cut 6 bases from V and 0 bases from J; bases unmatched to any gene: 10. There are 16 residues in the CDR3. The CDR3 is CASRRIQGTVNTEAFF. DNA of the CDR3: TGTGCCAGCAGAAGAATTCAAGGGACAGTGAACACTGAAGCTTTCTTT.

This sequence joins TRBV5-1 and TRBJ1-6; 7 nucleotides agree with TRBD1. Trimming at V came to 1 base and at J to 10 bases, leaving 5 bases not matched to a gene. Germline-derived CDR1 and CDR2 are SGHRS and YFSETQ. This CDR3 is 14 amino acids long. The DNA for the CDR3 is TGCGCCAGCAGCTTGTTAACAGGGGAATCACCCCTCCACTTT. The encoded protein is CASSLLTGESPLHF.

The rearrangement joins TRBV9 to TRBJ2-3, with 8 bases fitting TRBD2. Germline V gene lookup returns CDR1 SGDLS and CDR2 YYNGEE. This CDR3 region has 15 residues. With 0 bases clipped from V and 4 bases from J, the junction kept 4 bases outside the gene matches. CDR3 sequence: CASSVGAGRADTQYF. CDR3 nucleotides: TGTGCCAGCAGCGTAGGAGCCGGGAGGGCAGATACGCAGTATTTT.

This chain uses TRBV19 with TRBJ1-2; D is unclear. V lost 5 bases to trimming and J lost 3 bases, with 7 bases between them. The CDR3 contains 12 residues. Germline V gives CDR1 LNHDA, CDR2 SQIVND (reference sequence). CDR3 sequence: CASSYRDYGYTF. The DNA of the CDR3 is TGTGCCAGTAGTTACAGAGACTATGGCTACACCTTC.

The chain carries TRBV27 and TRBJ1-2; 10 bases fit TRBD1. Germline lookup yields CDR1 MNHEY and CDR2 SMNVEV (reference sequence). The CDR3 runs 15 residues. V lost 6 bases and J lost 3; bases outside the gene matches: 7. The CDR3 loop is CASRPGQGEYYGYTF. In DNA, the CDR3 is TGTGCCAGCAGACCTGGACAGGGGGAATACTATGGCTACACCTTC.

CDR3 DNA sequence: TGCGCCAGCAGCTCCCTCAGTACTAGTCAGTCATCCTACGAGCAGTACTTC. This translates into CASSSLSTSQSSYEQYF. The rearrangement uses TRBV5-1 and TRBJ2-7, with a tentative D call TRBD2 (5 bases). Trimming shortened V by 3 bases and J by 1 base, and 20 bases separated the two germline ends. This CDR3 is 17 amino acids long. The germline V gene has CDR1 SGHRS and CDR2 YFSETQ.

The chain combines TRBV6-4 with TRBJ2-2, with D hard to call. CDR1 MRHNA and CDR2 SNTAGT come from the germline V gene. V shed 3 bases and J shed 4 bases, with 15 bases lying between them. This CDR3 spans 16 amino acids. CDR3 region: CASSESPHLSTGELFF. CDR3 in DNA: TGTGCCAGCAGTGAGTCCCCCCACCTCAGCACCGGGGAGCTGTTTTTT.

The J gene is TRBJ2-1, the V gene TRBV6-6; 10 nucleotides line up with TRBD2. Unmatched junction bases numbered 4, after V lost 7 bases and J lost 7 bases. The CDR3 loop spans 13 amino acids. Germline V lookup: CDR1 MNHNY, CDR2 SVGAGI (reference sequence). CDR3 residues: CASKREGLNEQFF. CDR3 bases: TGTGCCAGCAAGCGGGAGGGACTGAATGAGCAGTTCTTC.

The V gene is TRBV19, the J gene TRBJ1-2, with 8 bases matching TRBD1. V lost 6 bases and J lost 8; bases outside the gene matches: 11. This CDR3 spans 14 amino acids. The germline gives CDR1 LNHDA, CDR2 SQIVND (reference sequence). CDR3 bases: TGTGCCAGTAGGGGAATGACAGGGGATCGGGGCTACACCTTC. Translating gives CASRGMTGDRGYTF. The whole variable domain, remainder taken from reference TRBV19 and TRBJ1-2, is DGGITQSPKYLFRKEGQNVTLSCEQNLNHDAMYWYRQDPGQGLRLIYYSQIVNDFQKGDIAEGYSVSREKKESFPLTVTSAQKNPTAFYLCASRGMTGDRGYTFGSGTRLTVV.

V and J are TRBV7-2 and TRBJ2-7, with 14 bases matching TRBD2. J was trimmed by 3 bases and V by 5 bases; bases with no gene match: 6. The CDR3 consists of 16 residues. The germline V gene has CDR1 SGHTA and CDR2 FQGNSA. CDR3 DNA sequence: TGTGCCAGCAGCCGGACTAGCGGGAGGTCCCTCTACGAGCAGTACTTC. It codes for CASSRTSGRSLYEQYF.

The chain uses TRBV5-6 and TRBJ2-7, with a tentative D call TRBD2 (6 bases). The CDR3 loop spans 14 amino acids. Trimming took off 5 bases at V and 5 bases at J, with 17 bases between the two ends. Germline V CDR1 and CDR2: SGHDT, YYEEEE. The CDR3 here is CASRESGGVDEQYF. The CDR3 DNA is TGTGCCAGCAGGGAGAGCGGAGGGGTCGACGAGCAGTACTTC. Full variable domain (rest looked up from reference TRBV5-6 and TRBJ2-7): DAGVTQSPTHLIKTRGQQVTLRCSPKSGHDTVSWYQQALGQGPQFIFQYYEEEERQRGNFPDRFSGHQFPNYSSELNVNALLLGDSALYLCASRESGGVDEQYFGPGTRLTVT.

The CDR3 region has the DNA TGCGCCAGCAGCCAAGATCCTTCGACAGATGGCTACACCTTC. It translates to CASSQDPSTDGYTF. The chain links TRBV4-3 to TRBJ1-2, with a possible D match to TRBD1 (5 bases). V was cut by 0 bases and J by 6 bases, with 11 bases left in between. The CDR3 is made up of 14 amino acids. Germline V gene sequence: CDR1 LGHNA, CDR2 YSLEER.

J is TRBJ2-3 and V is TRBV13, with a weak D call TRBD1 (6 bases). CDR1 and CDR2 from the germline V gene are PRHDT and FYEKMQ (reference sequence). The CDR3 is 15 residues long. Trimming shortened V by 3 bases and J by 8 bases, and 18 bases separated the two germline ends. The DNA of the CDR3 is TGTGCCAGCAGCTTGGCAGGGGAACGCGGTGGTACGCAGTATTTT. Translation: CASSLAGERGGTQYF.

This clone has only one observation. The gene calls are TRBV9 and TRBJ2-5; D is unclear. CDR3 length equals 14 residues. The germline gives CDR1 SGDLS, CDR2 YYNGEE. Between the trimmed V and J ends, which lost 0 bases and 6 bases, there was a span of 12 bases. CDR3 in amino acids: CASSVDLLWQTQYF. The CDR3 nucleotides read TGTGCCAGCAGCGTAGATCTCCTCTGGCAGACCCAGTACTTC.

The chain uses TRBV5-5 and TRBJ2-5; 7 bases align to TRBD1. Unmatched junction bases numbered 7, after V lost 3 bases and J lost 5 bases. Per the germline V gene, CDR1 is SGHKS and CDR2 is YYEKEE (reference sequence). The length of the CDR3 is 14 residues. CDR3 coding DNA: TGTGCCAGCAGCTCGAGACAGGGTAGGGAGACCCAGTACTTC. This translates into CASSSRQGRETQYF.

In DNA form, the CDR3 reads TGTGCCATCAGTGATTCCGGGACATCAGCCTACGAGCAGTACTTC. This translates into CAISDSGTSAYEQYF. V gene TRBV10-3 combines with J gene TRBJ2-7; possibly TRBD1 for D (6 bases). This CDR3 spans 15 amino acids. V lost 3 bases and J lost 2, with 14 bases in between. Germline CDR1 and CDR2: ENHRY and SYGVKD.

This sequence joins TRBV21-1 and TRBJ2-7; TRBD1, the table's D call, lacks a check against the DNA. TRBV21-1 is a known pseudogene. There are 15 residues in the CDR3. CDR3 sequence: CASSRDQGSTYEQYF. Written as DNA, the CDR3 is TGTGCCAGCAGCAGGGATCAGGGTTCGACCTACGAGCAGTACTTC.

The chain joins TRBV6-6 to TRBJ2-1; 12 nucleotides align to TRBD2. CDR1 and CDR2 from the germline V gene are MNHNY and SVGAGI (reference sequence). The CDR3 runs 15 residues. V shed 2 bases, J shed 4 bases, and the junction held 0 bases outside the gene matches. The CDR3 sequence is CASSYLAGGYNEQFF. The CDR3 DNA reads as TGTGCCAGCAGTTACCTAGCGGGAGGGTACAATGAGCAGTTCTTC.

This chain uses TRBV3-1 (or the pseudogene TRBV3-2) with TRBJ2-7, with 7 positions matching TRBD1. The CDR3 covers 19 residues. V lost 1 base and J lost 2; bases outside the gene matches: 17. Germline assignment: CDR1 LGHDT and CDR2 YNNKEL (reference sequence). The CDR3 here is CASSQAILRQGNSAYEQYF. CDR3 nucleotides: TGTGCCAGCAGCCAAGCGATCCTCAGACAGGGTAACTCTGCCTACGAGCAGTACTTC.

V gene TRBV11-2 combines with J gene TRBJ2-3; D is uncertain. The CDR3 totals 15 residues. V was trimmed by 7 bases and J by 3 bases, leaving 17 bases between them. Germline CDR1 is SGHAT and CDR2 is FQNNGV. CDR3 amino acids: CASTLRSLSTDTQYF. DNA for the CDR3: TGTGCCAGCACCCTACGGTCCTTATCGACAGATACGCAGTATTTT.

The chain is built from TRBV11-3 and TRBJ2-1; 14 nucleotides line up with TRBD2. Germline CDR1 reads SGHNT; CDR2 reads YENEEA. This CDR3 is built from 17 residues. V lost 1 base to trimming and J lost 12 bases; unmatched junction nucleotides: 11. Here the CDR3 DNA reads TGTGCCAGCAGCTTAGGCTATCCGGGACTAGCGGGAGAAGGGCAGTTCTTC. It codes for CASSLGYPGLAGEGQFF.

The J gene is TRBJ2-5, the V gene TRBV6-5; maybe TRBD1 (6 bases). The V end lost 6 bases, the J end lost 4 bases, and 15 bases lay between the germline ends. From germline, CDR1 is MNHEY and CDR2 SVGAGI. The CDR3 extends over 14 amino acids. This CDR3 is CASRSDDRRETQYF. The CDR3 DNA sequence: TGTGCCAGCAGATCCGACGACAGGAGAGAGACCCAGTACTTC.

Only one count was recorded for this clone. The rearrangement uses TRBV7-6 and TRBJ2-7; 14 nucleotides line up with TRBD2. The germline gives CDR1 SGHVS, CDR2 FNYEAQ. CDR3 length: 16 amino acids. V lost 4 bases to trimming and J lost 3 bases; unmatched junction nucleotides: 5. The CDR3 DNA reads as TGTGCCAGCAGCTCGACTAGCGGGAGGGCCCACTACGAGCAGTACTTC. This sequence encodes CASSSTSGRAHYEQYF.

The CDR3 DNA sequence: TGTGCCAGCAGCCAAGGACTAGCGGGACGGGAGACCCAGTACTTC. Its protein product is CASSQGLAGRETQYF. This sequence joins TRBV3-1 (or the pseudogene TRBV3-2) and TRBJ2-5; 11 positions agree with TRBD2. Germline V lookup: CDR1 LGHDT, CDR2 YNNKEL (reference sequence). The J segment lost 5 bases and the V segment lost 1 base, leaving 3 bases of the junction unmatched. CDR3 length: 15 amino acids.

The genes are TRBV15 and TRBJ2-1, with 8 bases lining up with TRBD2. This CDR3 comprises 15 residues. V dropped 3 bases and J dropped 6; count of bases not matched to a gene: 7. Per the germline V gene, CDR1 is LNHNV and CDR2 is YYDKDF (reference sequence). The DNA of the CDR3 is TGTGCCACCAGCAGTACCGGGACTAGGTTCAATGAGCAGTTCTTC. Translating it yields CATSSTGTRFNEQFF. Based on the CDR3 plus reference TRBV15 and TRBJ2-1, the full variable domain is DAMVIQNPRYQVTQFGKPVTLSCSQTLNHNVMYWYQQKSSQAPKLLFHYYDKDFNNEADTPDNFQSRRPNTSFCFLDIRSPGLGDTAMYLCATSSTGTRFNEQFFGPGTRLTVL.

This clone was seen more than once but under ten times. CDR3 region: CASSLGPTSGRGSEQFF. CDR3 sequence (DNA): TGTGCCAGCAGCTTAGGACCCACTAGCGGAAGAGGTAGCGAGCAGTTCTTC. This chain connects TRBV7-9 to TRBJ2-1; 8 bases map to TRBD2. The germline V gene has CDR1 SEHNR and CDR2 FQNEAQ (reference sequence). CDR3 length: 17 amino acids. J gave up 10 bases and V 1 base, and 15 bases lay outside the gene matches. Full variable domain (remainder filled in from reference TRBV7-9 and TRBJ2-1): DTGVSQNPRHKITKRGQNVTFRCDPISEHNRLYWYRQTLGQGPEFLTYFQNEAQLEKSRLLSDRFSAERPKGSFSTLEIQRTEQGDSAMYLCASSLGPTSGRGSEQFFGPGTRLTVL.